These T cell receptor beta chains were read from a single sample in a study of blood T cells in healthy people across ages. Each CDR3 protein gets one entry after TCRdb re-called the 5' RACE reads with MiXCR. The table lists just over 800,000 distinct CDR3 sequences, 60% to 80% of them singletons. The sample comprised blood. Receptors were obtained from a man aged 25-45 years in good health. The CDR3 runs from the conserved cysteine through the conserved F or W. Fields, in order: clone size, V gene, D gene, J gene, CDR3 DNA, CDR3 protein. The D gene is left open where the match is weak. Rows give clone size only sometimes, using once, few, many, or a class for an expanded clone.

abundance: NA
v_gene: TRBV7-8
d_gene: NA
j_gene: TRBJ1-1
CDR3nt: TGTGCCAGCACCGGCCTGGGGGCAGACCTCATGAACACTGAAGCTTTCTTT
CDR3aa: CASTGLGADLMNTEAFF

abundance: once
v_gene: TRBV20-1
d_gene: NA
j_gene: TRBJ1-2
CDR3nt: TGCAGTGCTGGCCAACGCTACACCTTC
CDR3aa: CSAGQRYTF

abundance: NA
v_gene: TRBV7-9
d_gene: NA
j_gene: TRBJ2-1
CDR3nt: TGTGCCAGCGGGGCCATGAATGAGCAGTTCTTC
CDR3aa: CASGAMNEQFF

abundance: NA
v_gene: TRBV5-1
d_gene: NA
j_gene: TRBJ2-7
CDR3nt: TGCGCCAGCAAGTTCCCAGGGACGAACGAGCAGTACTTC
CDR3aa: CASKFPGTNEQYF

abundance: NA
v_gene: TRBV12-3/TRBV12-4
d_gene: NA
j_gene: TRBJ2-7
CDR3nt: TGTGCCAGCAGGCGGACCGGGACCCCCGCCAACGAGCAGTACTTC
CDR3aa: CASRRTGTPANEQYF

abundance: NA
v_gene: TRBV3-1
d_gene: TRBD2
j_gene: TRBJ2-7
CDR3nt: TGTGCCAGCAGCCGCGAACTAGCGGGGGAGCAGTACTTC
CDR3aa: CASSRELAGEQYF

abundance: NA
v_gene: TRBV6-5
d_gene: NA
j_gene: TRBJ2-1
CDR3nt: TGTGCCAGCAGTTATACGGCGGGGCCTACTGAGCAGTTCTTC
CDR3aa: CASSYTAGPTEQFF

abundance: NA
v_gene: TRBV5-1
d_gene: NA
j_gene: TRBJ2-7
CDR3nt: TGCGCCAGCAGCCCCTTGCAGGGAGTCGACTACGAGCAGTACTTC
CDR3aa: CASSPLQGVDYEQYF

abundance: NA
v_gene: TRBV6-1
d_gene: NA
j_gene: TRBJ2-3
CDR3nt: TGTGCCACCACAGTGGGGGGCGAAACAGATACGCAGTATTTT
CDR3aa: CATTVGGETDTQYF

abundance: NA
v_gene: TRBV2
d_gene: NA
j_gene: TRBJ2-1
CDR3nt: TGTGCCAGCAGTGAAGTGGCACGACTAGACACTGAGCAGTTCTTC
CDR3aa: CASSEVARLDTEQFF

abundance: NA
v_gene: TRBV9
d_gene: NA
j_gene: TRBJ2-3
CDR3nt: TGTGCCAGCAGCGTAAGGGGGGTCAACACAGATACGCAGTATTTT
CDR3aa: CASSVRGVNTDTQYF

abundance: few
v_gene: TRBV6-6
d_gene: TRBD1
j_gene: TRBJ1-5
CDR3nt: TGTGCCAGCAGTAAGGACAGGTCCAATCAGCCCCAGCATTTT
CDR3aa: CASSKDRSNQPQHF

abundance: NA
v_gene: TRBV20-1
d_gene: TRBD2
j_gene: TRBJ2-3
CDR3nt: TGCAGTCATACTAGCGGTAGCACAGATACGCAGTATTTT
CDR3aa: CSHTSGSTDTQYF

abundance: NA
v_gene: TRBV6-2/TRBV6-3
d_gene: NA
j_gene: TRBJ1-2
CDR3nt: TGTGCCAGCAGTGACTCGAGGACCAACTATGGCTACACCTTC
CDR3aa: CASSDSRTNYGYTF

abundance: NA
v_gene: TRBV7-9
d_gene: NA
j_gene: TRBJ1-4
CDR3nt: TGTGCCAGCAGCCCAATGCGCGCGGCAACTAATGAAAAACTGTTTTTT
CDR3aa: CASSPMRAATNEKLFF

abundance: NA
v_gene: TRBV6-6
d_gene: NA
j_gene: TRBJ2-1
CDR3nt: TGTGCCAGCAGTTACCCGACAAAGGGCAGGCATGAGCAGTTCTTC
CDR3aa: CASSYPTKGRHEQFF

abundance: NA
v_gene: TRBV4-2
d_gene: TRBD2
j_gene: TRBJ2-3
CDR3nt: TGTGCCAGCAGCCCTCGGACTAGCGGGGGGGGAGATACGCAGTATTTT
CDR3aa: CASSPRTSGGGDTQYF

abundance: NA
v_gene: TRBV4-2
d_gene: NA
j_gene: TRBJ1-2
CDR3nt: TGTGCCAGCAGCCTGCGGAACGATAACTATGGCTACACCTTC
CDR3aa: CASSLRNDNYGYTF

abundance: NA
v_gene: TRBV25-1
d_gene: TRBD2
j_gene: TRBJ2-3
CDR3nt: TGTGCCAGCAGTTCACTAGCGGGGCCCCGGGGTGCGCAGTATTTT
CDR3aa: CASSSLAGPRGAQYF

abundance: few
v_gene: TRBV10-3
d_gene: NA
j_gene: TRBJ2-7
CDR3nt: TGTGCCATCAGTGATCTAGGACAGAGCACCTACGAGCAGTACTTC
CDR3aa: CAISDLGQSTYEQYF

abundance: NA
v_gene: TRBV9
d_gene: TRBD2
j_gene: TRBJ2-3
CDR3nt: TGTGCCAGCAGCGTTTTACGGAGCGGGGGGGCAGATACGCAGTATTTT
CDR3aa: CASSVLRSGGADTQYF

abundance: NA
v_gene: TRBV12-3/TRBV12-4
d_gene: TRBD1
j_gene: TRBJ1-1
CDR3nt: TGTGCCAGCAGTTGGACAGGGACTGAAGCTTTCTTT
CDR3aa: CASSWTGTEAFF

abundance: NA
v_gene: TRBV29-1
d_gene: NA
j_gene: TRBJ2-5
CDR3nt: TGCAGCGTTGAAGATGCTTTCCGGGCAGGGGAGGAGACCCAGTACTTC
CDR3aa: CSVEDAFRAGEETQYF

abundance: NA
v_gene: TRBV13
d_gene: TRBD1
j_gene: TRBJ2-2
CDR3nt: TGTGCCAGCAGCCCCCCTCCGCAGGGGGCGAACGGGGAGCTGTTTTTT
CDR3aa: CASSPPPQGANGELFF

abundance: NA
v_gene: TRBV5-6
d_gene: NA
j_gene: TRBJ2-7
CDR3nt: TGTGCCAGCACTACAGGCCGAACCGACGAGCAGTACTTC
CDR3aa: CASTTGRTDEQYF

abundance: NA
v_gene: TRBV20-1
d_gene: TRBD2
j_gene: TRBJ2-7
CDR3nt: TGCAGTGCTAGGGGAGCGGGGTTAAACGACGAGCAGTACTTC
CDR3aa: CSARGAGLNDEQYF

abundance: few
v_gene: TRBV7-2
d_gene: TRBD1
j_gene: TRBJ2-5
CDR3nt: TGTGCCAGCACCGATAGGACAGGGCGAAAGACCCAGTACTTC
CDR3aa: CASTDRTGRKTQYF

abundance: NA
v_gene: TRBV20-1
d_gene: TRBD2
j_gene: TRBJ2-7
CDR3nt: TGCAGTGCTCGACTACCTAGCGGGGGGCCTACCTACGAGCAGTACTTC
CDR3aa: CSARLPSGGPTYEQYF

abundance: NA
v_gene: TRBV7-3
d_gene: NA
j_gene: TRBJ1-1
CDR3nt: TGTGCCAGCAGCCCCAGCAGTCAGAACACTGAAGCTTTCTTT
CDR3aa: CASSPSSQNTEAFF

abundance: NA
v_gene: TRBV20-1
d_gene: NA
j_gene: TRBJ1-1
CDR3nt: TGCAGTGCTATCGGGACTGCGAACACTGAAGCTTTCTTT
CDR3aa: CSAIGTANTEAFF

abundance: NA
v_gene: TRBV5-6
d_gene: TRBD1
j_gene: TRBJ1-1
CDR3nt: TGTGCCAGCACCGAAGTATTCGGGACAGGGGACACTGAAGCTTTCTTT
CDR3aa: CASTEVFGTGDTEAFF

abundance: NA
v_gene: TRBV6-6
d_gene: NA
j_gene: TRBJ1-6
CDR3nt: TGTGCCAGCAGTTACTCACAGGGCCCCCTCCACTTT
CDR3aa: CASSYSQGPLHF

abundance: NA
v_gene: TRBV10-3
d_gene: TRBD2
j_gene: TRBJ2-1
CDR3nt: TGTGCCATCAGTCCTAGCGGGGTTGAGCAGTTCTTC
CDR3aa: CAISPSGVEQFF

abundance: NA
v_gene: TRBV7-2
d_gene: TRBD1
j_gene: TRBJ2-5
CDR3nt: TGTGCCAGCAGCTTAGTTGGCAGGGGGCTTTCAGAGACCCAGTACTTC
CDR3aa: CASSLVGRGLSETQYF

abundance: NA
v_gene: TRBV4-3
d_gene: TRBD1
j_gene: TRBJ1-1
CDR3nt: TGCGCCAGCAGCCTAGATCGCGGGACAGGGGCTGAAGCTTTCTTT
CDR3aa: CASSLDRGTGAEAFF

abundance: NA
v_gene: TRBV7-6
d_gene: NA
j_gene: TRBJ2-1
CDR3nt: TGTGCCAGCAGCTTGGGGGGACTTGAGCAGTTCTTC
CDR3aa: CASSLGGLEQFF

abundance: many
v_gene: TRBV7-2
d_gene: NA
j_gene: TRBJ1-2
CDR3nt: TGTGCCAGCAGCTTATCACAGAACTATGGCTACACCTTC
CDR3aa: CASSLSQNYGYTF

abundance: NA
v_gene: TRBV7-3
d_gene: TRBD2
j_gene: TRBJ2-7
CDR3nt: TGTGCCAGCAGCTTAGGGACTACTTATTCAGTCGATGAGCAGTACTTC
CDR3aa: CASSLGTTYSVDEQYF

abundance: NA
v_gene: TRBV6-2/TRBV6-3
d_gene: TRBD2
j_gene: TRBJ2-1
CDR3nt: TGTGCCAGCAGTTACGGACTAGCGGGGAAGAATGAGCAGTTCTTC
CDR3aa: CASSYGLAGKNEQFF

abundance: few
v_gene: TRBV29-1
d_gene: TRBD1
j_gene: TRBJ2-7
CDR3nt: TGCAGCGCCAGGACAGGGCAGAGGGAGCAGTACTTC
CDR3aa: CSARTGQREQYF

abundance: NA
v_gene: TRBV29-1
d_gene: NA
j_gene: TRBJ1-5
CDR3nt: TGCAGCGTTGAAACAGGTGAAGGTCAGCCCCAGCATTTT
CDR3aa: CSVETGEGQPQHF

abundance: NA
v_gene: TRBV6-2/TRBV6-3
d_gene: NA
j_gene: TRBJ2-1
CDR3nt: TGTGCCAGCAGCCTCACCGTTTACGAGCAGTTCTTC
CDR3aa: CASSLTVYEQFF

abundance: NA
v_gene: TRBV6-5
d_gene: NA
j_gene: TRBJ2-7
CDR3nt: TGTGCCAGCAGCCCCGCGGGGAATGGGGAGCAGTACTTC
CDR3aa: CASSPAGNGEQYF

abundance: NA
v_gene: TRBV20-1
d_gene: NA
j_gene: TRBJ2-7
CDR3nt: TGCAGTGCCCCCTTATCAATTCGCAATCTCGACGAGCAGTACTTC
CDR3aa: CSAPLSIRNLDEQYF

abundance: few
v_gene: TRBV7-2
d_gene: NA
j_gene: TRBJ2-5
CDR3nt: TGTGCCAGCAGCTTAGTTTGGGACCAGGTTGCGCAAGAGACCCAGTACTTC
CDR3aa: CASSLVWDQVAQETQYF

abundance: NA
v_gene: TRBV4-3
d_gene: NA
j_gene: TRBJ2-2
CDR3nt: TGCGCCAGCAGCCAAGAGCCCAGTAAGAACACCGGGGAGCTGTTTTTT
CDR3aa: CASSQEPSKNTGELFF

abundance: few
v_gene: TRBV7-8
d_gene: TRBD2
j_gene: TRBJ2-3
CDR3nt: TGTGCCGTAGTGACCGGGACTAGCGCTGCTAGTACGCAGTATTTT
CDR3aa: CAVVTGTSAASTQYF

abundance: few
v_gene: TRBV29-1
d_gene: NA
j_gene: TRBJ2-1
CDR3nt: TGCAGCGCCGCTCAGTTGCCGGGTGAGCAGTTCTTC
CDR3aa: CSAAQLPGEQFF

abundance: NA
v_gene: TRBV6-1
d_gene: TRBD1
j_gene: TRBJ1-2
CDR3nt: TGTGCCAGCAGTGATGGGCCAGGGGGCGATGGCTACACCTTC
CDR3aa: CASSDGPGGDGYTF

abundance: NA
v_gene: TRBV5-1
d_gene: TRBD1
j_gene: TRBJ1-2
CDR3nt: TGCGCCAGCAGCTCGGACAGGTTTGATAACTACACCTTC
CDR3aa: CASSSDRFDNYTF

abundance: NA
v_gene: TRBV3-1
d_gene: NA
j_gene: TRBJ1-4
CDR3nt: TGTGCCAGCAGCCAAGTTCTGGGAAAGAATGAAAAACTGTTTTTT
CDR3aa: CASSQVLGKNEKLFF

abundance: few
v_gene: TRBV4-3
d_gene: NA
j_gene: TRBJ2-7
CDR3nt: TGCGCCAGCAGCCTCCATACTCTCTCCTACGAGCAGTACTTC
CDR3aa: CASSLHTLSYEQYF

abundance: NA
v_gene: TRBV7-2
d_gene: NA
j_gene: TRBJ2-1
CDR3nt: TGTGCCAGCAGCTTAGCGGGGGGGCAAGGTGAGCAGTTCTTC
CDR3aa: CASSLAGGQGEQFF

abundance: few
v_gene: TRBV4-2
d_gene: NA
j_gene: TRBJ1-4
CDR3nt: TGTGCCAGCAGCCAGCTCGAAAAACTGTTTTTT
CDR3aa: CASSQLEKLFF

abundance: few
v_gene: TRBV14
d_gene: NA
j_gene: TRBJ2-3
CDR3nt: TGTGCCAGCAGCCAAGGGCTGAGGGCGACAGATACGCAGTATTTT
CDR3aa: CASSQGLRATDTQYF

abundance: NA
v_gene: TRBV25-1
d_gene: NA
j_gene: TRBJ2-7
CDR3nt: TGTGCCAGCAGTGATCCGGGATTGCTAAGCGAGCAGTACTTC
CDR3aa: CASSDPGLLSEQYF

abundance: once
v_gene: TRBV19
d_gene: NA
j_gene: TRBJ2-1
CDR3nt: TGTGCCAGTAGTATCGGGGTCCTCTACAATGAGCAGTTCTTC
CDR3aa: CASSIGVLYNEQFF